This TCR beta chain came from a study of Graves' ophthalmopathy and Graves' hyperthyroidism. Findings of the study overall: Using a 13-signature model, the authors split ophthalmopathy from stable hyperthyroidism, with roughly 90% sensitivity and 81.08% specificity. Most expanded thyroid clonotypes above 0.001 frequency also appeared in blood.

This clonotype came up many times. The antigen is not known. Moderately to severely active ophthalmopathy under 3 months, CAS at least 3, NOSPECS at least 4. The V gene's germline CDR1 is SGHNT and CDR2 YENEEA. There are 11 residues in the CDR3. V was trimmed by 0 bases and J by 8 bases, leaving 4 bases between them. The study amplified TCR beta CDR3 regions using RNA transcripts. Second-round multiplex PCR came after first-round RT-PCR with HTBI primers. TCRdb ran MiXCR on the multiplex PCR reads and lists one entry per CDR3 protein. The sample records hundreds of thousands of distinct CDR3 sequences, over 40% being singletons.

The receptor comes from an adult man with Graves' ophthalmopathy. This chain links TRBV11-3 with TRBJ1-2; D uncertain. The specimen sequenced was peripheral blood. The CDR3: CASSLDGGYTF. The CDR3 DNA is TGTGCCAGCAGCTTAGATGGAGGCTACACCTTC.